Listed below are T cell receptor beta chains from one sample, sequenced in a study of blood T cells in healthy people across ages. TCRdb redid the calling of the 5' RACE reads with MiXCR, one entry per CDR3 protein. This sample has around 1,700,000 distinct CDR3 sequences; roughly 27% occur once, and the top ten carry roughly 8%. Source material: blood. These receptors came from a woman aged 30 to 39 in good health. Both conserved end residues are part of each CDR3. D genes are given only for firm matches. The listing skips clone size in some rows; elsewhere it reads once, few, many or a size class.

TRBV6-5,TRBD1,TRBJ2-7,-,TGTGCCAGCAGTGTCGACAGGGCCCCCTCCTACGAGCAGTACTTC,CASSVDRAPSYEQYF
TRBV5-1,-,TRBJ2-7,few,TGCGCCAGCAAAGAGCCGAGTTCCTACGGGCAGTACTTC,CASKEPSSYGQYF
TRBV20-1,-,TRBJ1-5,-,TGCAGTGCTAGCCCCCGAGGTACAGGGAAACAGCCCCAGCATTTT,CSASPRGTGKQPQHF
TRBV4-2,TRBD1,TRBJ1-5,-,TGTGCCAGCAGCCAAGGGTCCGGACAGGGGGGTCAGCCCCAGCATTTT,CASSQGSGQGGQPQHF
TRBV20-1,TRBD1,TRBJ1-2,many,TGCAGTGCTGGGGGACAGGTCTATGGCTACACCTTC,CSAGGQVYGYTF
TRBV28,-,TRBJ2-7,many,TGTGCCAGCAAGGACACCCCAAGTGCCTACGAGCAGTACTTC,CASKDTPSAYEQYF
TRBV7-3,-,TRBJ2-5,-,TGTGCCAGCAGCTCATCCGGTGTCTCAGAGCAGTACTTC,CASSSSGVSEQYF
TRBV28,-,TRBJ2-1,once,TGTGCCAGCAGGCCCGGACTGGCTAGGGAGCAGTTCTTC,CASRPGLAREQFF
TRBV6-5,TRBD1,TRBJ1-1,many,TGTGCCAGCAGTTACGGACAGGGGGGTCACACTGAAGCTTTCTTT,CASSYGQGGHTEAFF
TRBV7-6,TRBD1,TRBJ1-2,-,TGTGCCAGCAGCTACGGGACAGGGCTCGATGGCTACACCTTC,CASSYGTGLDGYTF
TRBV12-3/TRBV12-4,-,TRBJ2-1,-,TGTGCGGTAGGTTATGGAAATGAGCAGTTCTTC,CAVGYGNEQFF
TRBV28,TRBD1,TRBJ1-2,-,TGTGCCAGCATCGCGCTCCCGGACAGGGAAAACCGCGGCTACACCTTC,CASIALPDRENRGYTF
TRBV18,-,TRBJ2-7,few,TGTGCCAGCTCACCAGCTCAATCTTTCTACGAGCAGTACTTC,CASSPAQSFYEQYF
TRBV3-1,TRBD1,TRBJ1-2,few,TGTGCCAGCAGCCAAGAAGGGACAGGGGTAGCAGGCTACACCTTC,CASSQEGTGVAGYTF
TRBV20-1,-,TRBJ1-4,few,TGCAGTGCCAAGAGCGGCGCCGGGGGCTATGAAAAACTGTTTTTT,CSAKSGAGGYEKLFF
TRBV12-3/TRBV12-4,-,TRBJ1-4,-,TGTGCCAGCAGGGACGGGGACTACGGAGGGAGGAGACTGTTTTTT,CASRDGDYGGRRLFF
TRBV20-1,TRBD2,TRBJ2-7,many,TGCAGTGCATCCGGGACTAGCTCCTACGAGCAGTACTTC,CSASGTSSYEQYF
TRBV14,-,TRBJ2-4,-,TGTGCCAGCAGCCGGTCGGGGCGGGGAGGCGGAAACATTCAGTACTTC,CASSRSGRGGGNIQYF
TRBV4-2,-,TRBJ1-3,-,TGTGCCAGCAGCCCCGGCGGTGGGGCTTCTGGAAACACCATATATTTT,CASSPGGGASGNTIYF
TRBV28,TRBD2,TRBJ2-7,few,TGTGCCAGCAGTTTATTGCGGGGGGGAACCTACGAGCAGTACTTC,CASSLLRGGTYEQYF
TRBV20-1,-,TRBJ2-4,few,TGCAGTGCTAGAGATCCCGGGGGCTTGGACATTCAGTACTTC,CSARDPGGLDIQYF
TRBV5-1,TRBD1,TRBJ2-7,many,TGCGCCAGCAGCCTGGGGGACAGGCGCGAGCAGTACTTC,CASSLGDRREQYF
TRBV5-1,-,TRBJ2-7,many,TGCGCCAGCAGCGAAGGAGGGGGGAGGTCTTCCTACGAGCAGTACTTC,CASSEGGGRSSYEQYF
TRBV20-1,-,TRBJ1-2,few,TGCAGTGCTAGAGATAGACATGGTGGCTACACCTTC,CSARDRHGGYTF
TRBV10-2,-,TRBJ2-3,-,TGCGCCAGCAGTGAATCCCCCACGGATACGCAGTATTTT,CASSESPTDTQYF
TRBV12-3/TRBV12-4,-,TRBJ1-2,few,TGTGCCAGCAGTCCAAAGAGCTATGGCTACACCTTC,CASSPKSYGYTF
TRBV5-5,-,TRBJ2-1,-,TGTGCCAGCGGGGCCCTTTACAATGAGCAGTTCTTC,CASGALYNEQFF
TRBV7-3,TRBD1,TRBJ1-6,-,TGTGCCAGCAGCTTAGGGGACAGATTTTCCCCACCTTCTTCCCTCCACTTT,CASSLGDRFSPPSSLHF
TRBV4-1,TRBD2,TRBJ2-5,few,TGCGCCAGCAGCCATACTCCCGTGACTAGCGGGGGGGCCCAAGAGACCCAGTACTTC,CASSHTPVTSGGAQETQYF
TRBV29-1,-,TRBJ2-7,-,TGCAGCGTTCAAGAGGCTTCCTACGAGCAGTACTTC,CSVQEASYEQYF
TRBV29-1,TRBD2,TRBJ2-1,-,TGCAGCGTTGACCTCGGACTAGCGGGAGTAGATGAGCAGTTCTTC,CSVDLGLAGVDEQFF
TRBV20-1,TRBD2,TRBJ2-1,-,TGCAGTGCTGGAGATCCGGCGGGGGGCCCCCGAGGGCAGTTCTTC,CSAGDPAGGPRGQFF
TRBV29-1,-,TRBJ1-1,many,TGCAGCGTTGAAAGGGGAAGGGGCACTGAAGCTTTCTTT,CSVERGRGTEAFF
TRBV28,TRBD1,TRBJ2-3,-,TGTGCCAGCAGACCAACAGGGGTAGAGGCAGATACGCAGTATTTT,CASRPTGVEADTQYF
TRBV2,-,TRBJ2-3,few,TGTGCCACCACCGTAGGGACTTCTCCGAGCACAGATACGCAGTATTTT,CATTVGTSPSTDTQYF
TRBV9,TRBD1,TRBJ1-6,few,TGTGCCAGCAGCCAGGGGGGGGGAGGTGATTCACCCCTCCACTTT,CASSQGGGGDSPLHF
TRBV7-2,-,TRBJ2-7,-,TGTGCCAGCAGCAAGCGGAGCGACGAGCAGTACTTC,CASSKRSDEQYF
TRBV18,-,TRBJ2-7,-,TGTGCCAGCTCACCAGCGGTCCGGGGGAGCTCCTACGAGCAGTACTTC,CASSPAVRGSSYEQYF
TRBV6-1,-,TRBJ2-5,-,TGTGCCAGCAGGTCCCCAATCTACGGGCAGTACTTC,CASRSPIYGQYF
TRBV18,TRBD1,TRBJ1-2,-,TGTGCCAGCTCACCTATCCACGGGACAGAAACTAACTATGGCTACACCTTC,CASSPIHGTETNYGYTF
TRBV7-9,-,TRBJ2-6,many,TGTGCCAGCAGCTTAATCGGACAGCCAATCCTCTCTGGGGCCAACGTCCTGACTTTC,CASSLIGQPILSGANVLTF
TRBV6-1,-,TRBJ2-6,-,TGTGCCAGCAGTGAAGGGGTCGGGGCCAACGTCCTGACTTTC,CASSEGVGANVLTF
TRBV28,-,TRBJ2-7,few,TGTGCCAGCAGTTTCCCCGGGGTCTCCTACGAGCAGTACTTC,CASSFPGVSYEQYF
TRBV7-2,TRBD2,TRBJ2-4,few,TGTGCCAGCAGGGCCGGGACTAGCGGGGTTGGCATTCAGTACTTC,CASRAGTSGVGIQYF
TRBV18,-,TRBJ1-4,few,TGTGCCAGCTCACTCACGACAGGCGGATCTAATGAAAAACTGTTTTTT,CASSLTTGGSNEKLFF